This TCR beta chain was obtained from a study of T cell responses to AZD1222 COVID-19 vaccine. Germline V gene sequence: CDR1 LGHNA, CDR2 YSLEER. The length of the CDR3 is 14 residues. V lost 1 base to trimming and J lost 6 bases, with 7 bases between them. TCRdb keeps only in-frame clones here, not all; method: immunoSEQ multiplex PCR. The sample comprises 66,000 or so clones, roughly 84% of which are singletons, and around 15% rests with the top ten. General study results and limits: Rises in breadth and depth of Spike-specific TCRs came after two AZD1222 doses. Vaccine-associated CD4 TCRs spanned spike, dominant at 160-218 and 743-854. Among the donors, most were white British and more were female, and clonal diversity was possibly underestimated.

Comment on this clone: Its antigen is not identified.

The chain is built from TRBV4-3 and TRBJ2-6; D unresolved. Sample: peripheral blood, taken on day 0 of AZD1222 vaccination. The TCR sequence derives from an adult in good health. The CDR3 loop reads CASSQGEEANVLTF. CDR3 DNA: TGCGCCAGCAGCCAAGGTGAAGAGGCCAACGTCCTGACTTTC.